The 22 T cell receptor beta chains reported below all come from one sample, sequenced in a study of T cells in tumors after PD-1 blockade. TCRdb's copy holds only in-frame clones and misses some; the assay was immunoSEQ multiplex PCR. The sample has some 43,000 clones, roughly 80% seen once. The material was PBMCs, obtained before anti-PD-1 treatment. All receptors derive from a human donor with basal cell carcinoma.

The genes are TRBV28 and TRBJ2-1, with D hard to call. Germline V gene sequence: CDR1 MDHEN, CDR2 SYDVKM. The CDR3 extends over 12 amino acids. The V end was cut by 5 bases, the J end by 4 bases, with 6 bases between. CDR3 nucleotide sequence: TGTGCCAGCAGTCTTAATTACAATGAGCAGTTCTTC. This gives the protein CASSLNYNEQFF.

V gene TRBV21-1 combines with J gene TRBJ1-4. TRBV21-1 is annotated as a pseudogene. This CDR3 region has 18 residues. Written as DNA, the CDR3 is TGTGCCAGCAGCAAAAGGTGGGGTCAGACTGCAACTAATGAAAAACTGTTTTTT. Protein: CASSKRWGQTATNEKLFF.

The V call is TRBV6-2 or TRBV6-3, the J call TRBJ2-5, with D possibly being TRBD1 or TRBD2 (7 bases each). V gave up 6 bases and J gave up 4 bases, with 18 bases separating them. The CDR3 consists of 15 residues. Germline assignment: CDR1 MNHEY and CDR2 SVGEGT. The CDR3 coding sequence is TGTGCCAGCAGCAACGGGCAGGGGGGGCGAGAGACCCAGTACTTC. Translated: CASSNGQGGRETQYF.

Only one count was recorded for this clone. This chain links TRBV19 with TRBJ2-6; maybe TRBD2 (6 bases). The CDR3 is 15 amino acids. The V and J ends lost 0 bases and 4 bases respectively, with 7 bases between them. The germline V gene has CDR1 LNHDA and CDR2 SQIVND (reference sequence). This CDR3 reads CASSIEGRGANVLTF. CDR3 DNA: TGTGCCAGTAGTATAGAAGGGAGGGGGGCCAACGTCCTGACTTTC.

CDR3 nucleotides: TGCGCCAGCAGCTTGTGGGGACAGGGTAACGATGAGCAGTTCTTC. Translated, it gives CASSLWGQGNDEQFF. The chain couples TRBV5-1 to TRBJ2-1, with 9 nucleotides matching TRBD1. The CDR3 extends over 15 amino acids. Germline V gene lookup returns CDR1 SGHRS and CDR2 YFSETQ. V lost 1 base, J lost 8 bases, and 7 bases stayed unmatched.

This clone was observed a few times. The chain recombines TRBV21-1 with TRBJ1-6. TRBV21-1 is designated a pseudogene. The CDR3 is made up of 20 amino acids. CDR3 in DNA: TGTGCCAGCAGCCTCCCCGGGGTCGGTCCCCAAACCTCGGATAATTCACCCCTCCACTTT. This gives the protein CASSLPGVGPQTSDNSPLHF.

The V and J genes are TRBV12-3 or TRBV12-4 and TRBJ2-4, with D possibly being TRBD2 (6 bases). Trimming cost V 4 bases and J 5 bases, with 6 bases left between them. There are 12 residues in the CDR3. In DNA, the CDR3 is TGTGCCAGCAGTTGGGGGGAAAACATTCAGTACTTC. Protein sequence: CASSWGENIQYF.

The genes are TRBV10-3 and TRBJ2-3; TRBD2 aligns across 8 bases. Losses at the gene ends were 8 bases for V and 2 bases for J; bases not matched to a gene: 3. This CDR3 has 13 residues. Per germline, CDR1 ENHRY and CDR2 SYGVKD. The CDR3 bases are TGTGCCATCCGGGGGGGTGACACAGATACGCAGTATTTT. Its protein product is CAIRGGDTDTQYF.

The CDR3 loop reads CASSEGGGRYEQYF. In DNA, the CDR3 is TGTGCCAGTAGTGAGGGGGGGGGCCGCTACGAGCAGTACTTC. V is TRBV19 and J is TRBJ2-7, with D possibly TRBD2 on 7 matching bases. CDR1 and CDR2 from the germline V gene are LNHDA and SQIVND (reference sequence). Trimming cost V 5 bases and J 3 bases, with 14 bases left between them. This CDR3 comprises 14 residues.

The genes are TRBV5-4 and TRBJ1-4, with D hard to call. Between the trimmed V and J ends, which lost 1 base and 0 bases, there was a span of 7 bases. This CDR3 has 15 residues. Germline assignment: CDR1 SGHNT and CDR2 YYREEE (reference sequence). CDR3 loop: CASSLFGATNEKLFF. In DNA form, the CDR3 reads TGTGCCAGCAGCTTGTTTGGGGCAACTAATGAAAAACTGTTTTTT. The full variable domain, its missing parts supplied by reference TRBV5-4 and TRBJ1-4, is ETGVTQSPTHLIKTRGQQVTLRCSSQSGHNTVSWYQQALGQGPQFIFQYYREEENGRGNFPPRFSGLQFPNYSSELNVNALELDDSALYLCASSLFGATNEKLFFGSGTQLSVL.

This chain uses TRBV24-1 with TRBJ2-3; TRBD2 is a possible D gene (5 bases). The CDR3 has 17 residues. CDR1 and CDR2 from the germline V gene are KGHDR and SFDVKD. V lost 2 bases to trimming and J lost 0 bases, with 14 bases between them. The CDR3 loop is CATSDYAADWSTDTQYF. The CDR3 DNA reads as TGTGCCACCAGTGATTATGCAGCGGATTGGAGCACAGATACGCAGTATTTT.

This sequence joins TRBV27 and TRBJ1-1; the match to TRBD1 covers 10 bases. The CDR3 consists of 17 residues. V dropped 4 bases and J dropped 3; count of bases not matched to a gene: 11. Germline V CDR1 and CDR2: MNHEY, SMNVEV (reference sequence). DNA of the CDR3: TGTGCCAGCAGTTCCCCCGGGACAGGGGAGGGAGACACTGAAGCTTTCTTT. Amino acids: CASSSPGTGEGDTEAFF.

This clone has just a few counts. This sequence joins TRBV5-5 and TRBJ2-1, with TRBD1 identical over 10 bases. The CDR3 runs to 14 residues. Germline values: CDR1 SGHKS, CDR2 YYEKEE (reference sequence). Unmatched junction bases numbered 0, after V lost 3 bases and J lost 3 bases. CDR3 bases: TGTGCCAGCAGCTGGGACAGGGGCTACAATGAGCAGTTCTTC. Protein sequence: CASSWDRGYNEQFF.

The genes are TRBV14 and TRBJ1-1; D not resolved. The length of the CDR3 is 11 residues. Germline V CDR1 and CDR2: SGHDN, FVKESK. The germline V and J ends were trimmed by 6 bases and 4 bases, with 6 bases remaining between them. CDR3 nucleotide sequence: TGTGCCAGCAGTGAGGGCACTGAAGCTTTCTTT. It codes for CASSEGTEAFF.

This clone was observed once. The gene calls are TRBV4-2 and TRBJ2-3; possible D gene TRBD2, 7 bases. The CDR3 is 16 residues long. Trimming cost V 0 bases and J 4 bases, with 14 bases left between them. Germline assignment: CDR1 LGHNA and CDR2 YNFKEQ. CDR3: CASSQDRGGGSDTQYF. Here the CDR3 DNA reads TGTGCCAGCAGCCAAGATAGAGGGGGGGGCTCAGATACGCAGTATTTT.

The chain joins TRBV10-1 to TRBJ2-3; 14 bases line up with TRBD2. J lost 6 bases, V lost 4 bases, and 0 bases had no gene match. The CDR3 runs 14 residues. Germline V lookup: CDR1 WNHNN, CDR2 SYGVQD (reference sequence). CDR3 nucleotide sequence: TGCGCCAGCAGTGGACTAGCGGGGGGGGATACGCAGTATTTT. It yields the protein CASSGLAGGDTQYF.

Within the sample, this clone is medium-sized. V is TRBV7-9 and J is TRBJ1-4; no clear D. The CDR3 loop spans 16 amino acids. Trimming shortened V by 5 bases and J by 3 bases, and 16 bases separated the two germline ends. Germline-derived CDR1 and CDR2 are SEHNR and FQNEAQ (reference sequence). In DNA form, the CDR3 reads TGTGCCAGCAGCCCCTGGGCGGGGAGTCCTAATGAAAAACTGTTTTTT. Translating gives CASSPWAGSPNEKLFF.

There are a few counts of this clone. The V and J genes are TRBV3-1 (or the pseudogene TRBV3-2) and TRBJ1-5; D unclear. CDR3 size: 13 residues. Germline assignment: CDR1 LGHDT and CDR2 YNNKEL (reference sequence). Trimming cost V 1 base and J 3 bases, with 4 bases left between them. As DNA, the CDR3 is TGTGCCAGCAGCCAAGGGGACAATCAGCCCCAGCATTTT. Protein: CASSQGDNQPQHF.

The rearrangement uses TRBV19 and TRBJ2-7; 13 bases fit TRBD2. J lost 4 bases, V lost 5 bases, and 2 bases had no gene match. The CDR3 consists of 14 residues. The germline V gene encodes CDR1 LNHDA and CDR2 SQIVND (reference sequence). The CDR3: CASSLLAGGYEQYF. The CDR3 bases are TGTGCCAGTAGTCTACTAGCGGGAGGGTACGAGCAGTACTTC.

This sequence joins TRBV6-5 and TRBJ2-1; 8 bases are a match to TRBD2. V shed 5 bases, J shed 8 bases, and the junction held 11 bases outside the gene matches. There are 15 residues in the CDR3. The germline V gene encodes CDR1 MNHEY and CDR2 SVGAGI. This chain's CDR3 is CASSPTGTRGYEQFF. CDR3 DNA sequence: TGTGCCAGCAGTCCTACCGGGACTAGGGGTTATGAGCAGTTCTTC.

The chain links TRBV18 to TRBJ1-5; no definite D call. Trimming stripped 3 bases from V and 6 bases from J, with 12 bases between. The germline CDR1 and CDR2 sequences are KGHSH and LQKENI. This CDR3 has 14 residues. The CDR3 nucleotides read TGTGCCAGCTCACCTACCCTAGGATCTCAGCCCCAGCATTTT. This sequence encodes CASSPTLGSQPQHF.

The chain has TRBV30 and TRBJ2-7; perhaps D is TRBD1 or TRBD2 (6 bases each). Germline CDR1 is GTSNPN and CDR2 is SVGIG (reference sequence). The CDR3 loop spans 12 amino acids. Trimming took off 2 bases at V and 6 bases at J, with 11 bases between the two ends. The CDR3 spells CAWSYGGSEQYF. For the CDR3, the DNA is TGTGCCTGGAGTTACGGGGGCAGCGAGCAGTACTTC.